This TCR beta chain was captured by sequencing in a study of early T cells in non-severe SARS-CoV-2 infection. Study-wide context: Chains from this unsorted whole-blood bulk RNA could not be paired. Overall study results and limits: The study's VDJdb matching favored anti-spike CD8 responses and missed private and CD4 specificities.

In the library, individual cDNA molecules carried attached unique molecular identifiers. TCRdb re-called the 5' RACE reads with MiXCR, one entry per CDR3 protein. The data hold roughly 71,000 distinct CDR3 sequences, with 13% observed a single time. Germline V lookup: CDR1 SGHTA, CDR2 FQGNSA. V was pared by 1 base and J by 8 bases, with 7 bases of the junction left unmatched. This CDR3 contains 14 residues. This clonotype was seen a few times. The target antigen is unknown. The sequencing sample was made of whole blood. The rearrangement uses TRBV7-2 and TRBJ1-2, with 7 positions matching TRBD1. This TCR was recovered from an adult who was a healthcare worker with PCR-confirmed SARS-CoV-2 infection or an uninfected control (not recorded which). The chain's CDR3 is CASSLVGGGGGYTF. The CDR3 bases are TGTGCCAGCAGCTTAGTAGGGGGCGGAGGCGGCTACACCTTC.